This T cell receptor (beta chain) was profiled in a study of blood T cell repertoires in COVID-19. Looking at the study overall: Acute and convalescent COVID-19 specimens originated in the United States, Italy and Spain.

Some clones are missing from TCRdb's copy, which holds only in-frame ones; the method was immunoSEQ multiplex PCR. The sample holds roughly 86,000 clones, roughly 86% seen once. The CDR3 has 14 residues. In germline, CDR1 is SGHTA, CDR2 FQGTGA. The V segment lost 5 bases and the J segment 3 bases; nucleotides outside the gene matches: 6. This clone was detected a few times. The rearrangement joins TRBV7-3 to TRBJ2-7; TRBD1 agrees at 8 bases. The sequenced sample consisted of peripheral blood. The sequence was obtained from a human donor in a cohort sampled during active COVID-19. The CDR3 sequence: CASSAHRGDYEQYF. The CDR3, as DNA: TGTGCCAGCAGCGCCCACAGGGGGGACTACGAGCAGTACTTC.